Listed here are 21 T cell receptor beta chains from one sample, sequenced in a study of blood T cell repertoires in COVID-19. This table comes from immunoSEQ multiplex PCR, and its TCRdb copy is limited to in-frame clones, with some not included. Of some 120,000 clones detected, roughly 90% appear once; the ten largest clones hold about 7.3%. The sample taken for sequencing was peripheral blood. The source of these receptors is a man aged 45-65 years with acute or convalescent COVID-19.

The chain combines TRBV6-1 with TRBJ2-7; D call uncertain. V was clipped by 0 bases and J by 4 bases, with 4 bases between them. There are 12 residues in the CDR3. The V gene's germline CDR1 is MNHNS and CDR2 SASEGT. CDR3 in DNA: TGTGCCAGCAGTGAAGCGAGGTACGAGCAGTACTTC. This codes for CASSEARYEQYF.

The rearrangement uses TRBV11-3 and TRBJ2-7; D possibly corresponds to TRBD1 (7 bases). This CDR3 region has 18 residues. Trimming stripped 4 bases from V and 5 bases from J, with 27 bases between. Germline V lookup: CDR1 SGHNT, CDR2 YENEEA. Here the CDR3 reads CASSSPWRDREERNEQYF. In nucleotides, the CDR3 is TGTGCCAGCAGCTCTCCTTGGCGAGACAGGGAGGAGAGGAACGAGCAGTACTTC.

The rearrangement uses TRBV18 and TRBJ1-6; no clear D gene. The CDR3 consists of 14 residues. V lost 2 bases to trimming and J lost 4 bases, with 6 bases between them. Germline CDR1 and CDR2: KGHSH and LQKENI. The CDR3 loop is CASSPELYNSPLHF. In DNA, the CDR3 is TGTGCCAGCTCACCAGAACTGTATAATTCACCCCTCCACTTT.

This clone was detected only once. This chain links TRBV27 with TRBJ1-2; D perhaps matches TRBD1 (6 bases). The CDR3 consists of 15 residues. Germline loops: CDR1 MNHEY, CDR2 SMNVEV (reference sequence). Trimming took off 6 bases at V and 4 bases at J, with 18 bases between the two ends. As DNA, the CDR3 is TGTGCCAGCAGCTTTACAGGGAGTGCGGTCTATGGCTACACCTTC. It translates to CASSFTGSAVYGYTF.

The J gene is TRBJ1-4, the V gene TRBV7-2; a possible D gene is TRBD1 (6 bases). The CDR3 loop spans 17 amino acids. CDR1 is SGHTA and CDR2 is FQGNSA in the germline V gene. V lost 5 bases, J lost 1 base, and 17 bases lay in between. The CDR3 loop is CASSPPWGGGTNEKLFF. The CDR3 DNA reads as TGTGCCAGCAGCCCTCCTTGGGGGGGCGGAACTAATGAAAAACTGTTTTTT.

This rearrangement joins TRBV10-3 to TRBJ1-5, with 10 positions matching TRBD1. The junction had 4 bases not matched to a gene; V was cut back by 8 bases and J by 6 bases. Germline V lookup: CDR1 ENHRY, CDR2 SYGVKD. The CDR3 runs to 13 residues. This CDR3 is CAIADRGLQPQHF. DNA of the CDR3: TGTGCCATCGCTGACAGGGGGCTTCAGCCCCAGCATTTT.

The chain carries TRBV7-2 and TRBJ2-4, with a tentative D call TRBD2 (5 bases). In germline, CDR1 is SGHTA, CDR2 FQGNSA. The CDR3 length is 14 residues. V dropped 5 bases and J dropped 7 bases, with 15 bases sitting between them. The DNA for the CDR3 is TGTGCCAGCAGCCCCCAGAGGGCCCGGAACATTCAGTACTTC. It encodes CASSPQRARNIQYF. Together with reference TRBV7-2 and TRBJ2-4, the CDR3 gives the full variable domain: GAGVSQSPSNKVTEKGKDVELRCDPISGHTALYWYRQSLGQGLEFLIYFQGNSAPDKSGLPSDRFSAERTGGSVSTLTIQRTQQEDSAVYLCASSPQRARNIQYFGAGTRLSVL.

The J gene is TRBJ1-3, the V gene TRBV15, with 10 bases lining up with TRBD1. V trimming: 7 bases; J trimming: 4 bases; junction bases outside the gene matches: 13. The CDR3 has 17 residues. Per germline, CDR1 LNHNV and CDR2 YYDKDF (reference sequence). The CDR3 nucleotides are TGTGCCACCACAGTGGGGGGACAGGGGACCCTCGGAAACACCATATATTTT. Translated: CATTVGGQGTLGNTIYF.

The rearrangement links TRBV13 to TRBJ2-7, with a weak D call TRBD1 (6 bases). CDR1 is PRHDT and CDR2 is FYEKMQ in the germline V gene (reference sequence). The V end lost 1 base, the J end lost 6 bases, and 22 bases lay between the germline ends. The CDR3 sequence is 17 residues long. CDR3 sequence: CASSLATGVRMVGEQYF. The CDR3 DNA follows: TGTGCCAGCAGCTTAGCGACAGGTGTTCGTATGGTCGGCGAGCAGTACTTC.

The rearrangement links TRBV7-9 to TRBJ2-1; D is perhaps TRBD2 (6 bases). Germline values: CDR1 SEHNR, CDR2 FQNEAQ (reference sequence). Deletions cut 4 bases from V and 2 bases from J, with 12 bases between. CDR3 length: 15 amino acids. In nucleotides, the CDR3 is TGTGCCAGCAGCTCCGGGACTCTCCCCTACAATGAGCAGTTCTTC. This codes for CASSSGTLPYNEQFF.

The chain has TRBV7-9 and TRBJ2-7; maybe TRBD2 (5 bases). The CDR3 consists of 13 residues. Germline CDR1 SEHNR, CDR2 FQNEAQ (reference sequence). Between the trimmed V and J ends, which lost 5 bases and 4 bases, there was a span of 12 bases. CDR3 amino acids: CASSHGIRYEQYF. The CDR3 DNA is TGTGCCAGCAGCCACGGGATTAGGTACGAGCAGTACTTC. The full variable domain, in which reference TRBV7-9 and TRBJ2-7 provide the parts outside the CDR3, is DTGVSQNPRHKITKRGQNVTFRCDPISEHNRLYWYRQTLGQGPEFLTYFQNEAQLEKSRLLSDRFSAERPKGSFSTLEIQRTEQGDSAMYLCASSHGIRYEQYFGPGTRLTVT.

The chain couples TRBV5-1 to TRBJ2-5; 8 nucleotides align to TRBD2. V shed 0 bases, J shed 5 bases, and the junction held 6 bases outside the gene matches. Germline CDR1 reads SGHRS; CDR2 reads YFSETQ. This CDR3 contains 15 residues. CDR3 nucleotides: TGCGCCAGCAGCTTGGGCGGGGGGCGAGAGGAGACCCAGTACTTC. This codes for CASSLGGGREETQYF.

In the case of this clone: At one of its ends the junction is not consistent with the germline gene, which may arise from a read error. The V call is TRBV3-1 (or the pseudogene TRBV3-2), the J call TRBJ2-7, with 7 nucleotides matching TRBD1. CDR1 and CDR2 from the germline V gene are LGHDT and YNNKEL (reference sequence). This CDR3 has 13 residues. CDR3 in DNA: TGTGCCAGCAGCCAACCAGGGGGTCCTCCACTAAACTTC. It specifies CASSQPGGPPLNF.

The rearrangement links TRBV19 to TRBJ2-2, with 8 bases that match TRBD1. The CDR3 totals 15 residues. CDR1 is LNHDA, CDR2 SQIVND, per germline (reference sequence). The ends lost 4 bases at V and 6 bases at J; junction bases unmatched: 7. The CDR3 loop is CASSKRTGYPGELFF. CDR3 DNA: TGTGCCAGTAGTAAACGGACAGGGTATCCCGGGGAGCTGTTTTTT.

This chain uses TRBV27 with TRBJ2-2; 9 bases match TRBD1. The length of the CDR3 is 18 residues. Germline V gives CDR1 MNHEY, CDR2 SMNVEV (reference sequence). J lost 1 base, V lost 1 base, and 7 bases had no gene match. The DNA of the CDR3 is TGTGCCAGCAGTTTATTTTTCTTGGGACAGGGGAACACCGGGGAGCTGTTTTTT. Translated, it gives CASSLFFLGQGNTGELFF.

The rearrangement uses TRBV5-1 and TRBJ2-4; TRBD2 is a possible D gene (5 bases). CDR1 is SGHRS, CDR2 YFSETQ, per germline. The CDR3 loop spans 13 amino acids. V was cut by 4 bases and J by 3 bases, with 8 bases left in between. CDR3 residues: CASSDRDKNIQYF. Written as DNA, the CDR3 is TGCGCCAGCAGCGACCGGGACAAAAACATTCAGTACTTC.

V gene TRBV6-2 or TRBV6-3 combines with J gene TRBJ2-2; the match to TRBD2 covers 12 bases. This CDR3 contains 18 residues. Germline CDR1 and CDR2: MNHEY and SVGEGT. J gave up 0 bases and V 4 bases, and 6 bases lay outside the gene matches. The DNA of the CDR3 is TGTGCCAGCAGTTGGGGACTAGCGGGCTTGACGAACACCGGGGAGCTGTTTTTT. This codes for CASSWGLAGLTNTGELFF.

V usage is TRBV11-2 and J usage is TRBJ2-2, with D possibly TRBD2 on 6 matching bases. Trimming stripped 4 bases from V and 4 bases from J, with 19 bases between. Germline V gene sequence: CDR1 SGHAT, CDR2 FQNNGV. The CDR3 contains 17 residues. The DNA of the CDR3 is TGTGCCAGCAGCTCCCCCCGGGCTAGCGAGGGCACCGGGGAGCTGTTTTTT. Amino acid sequence: CASSSPRASEGTGELFF.

The chain has TRBV3-1 (or the pseudogene TRBV3-2) and TRBJ2-1; TRBD2 is a possible D gene (5 bases). Deletions cut 4 bases from V and 7 bases from J, with 5 bases between. This CDR3 region has 11 residues. Germline CDR1 LGHDT, CDR2 YNNKEL (reference sequence). CDR3 sequence: CASSRGNEQFF. The CDR3 DNA follows: TGTGCCAGCAGCCGAGGGAATGAGCAGTTCTTC.

In its sample, this clone was seen once. This chain joins TRBV24-1 and TRBJ1-2, with 7 bases identical to TRBD1. The germline CDR1 and CDR2 sequences are KGHDR and SFDVKD. The J segment lost 7 bases and the V segment lost 4 bases, leaving 14 bases of the junction unmatched. This CDR3 comprises 16 residues. In nucleotides, the CDR3 is TGTGCCACCAGTGAACCCCCCGGACAGGCCAAAATTGGCTACACCTTC. This encodes CATSEPPGQAKIGYTF.

This chain uses TRBV7-9 with TRBJ2-7, with 10 bases aligning to TRBD2. CDR1 and CDR2 from the germline V gene are SEHNR and FQNEAQ (reference sequence). The CDR3 runs to 17 residues. The V gene end was trimmed by 1 base and the J gene end by 1 base; junction bases not matched to a gene: 7. CDR3 region: CASSLDSASGRSYEQYF. The CDR3 region has the DNA TGTGCCAGCAGCTTAGATTCGGCTAGCGGGAGATCCTACGAGCAGTACTTC.